These 25 T cell receptor beta chains were all obtained from the same sample, sequenced in a study of cytomegalovirus exposure and HLA in healthy donors. Use of 60 Vbeta and 13 Jbeta primers characterized the PCR. Clones were read by immunoSEQ multiplex PCR, and TCRdb kept only the in-frame ones, dropping some. The data show about 120,000 clones, and the top ten clones hold approximately 1.6%. The sequenced material came from PBMCs. The receptors stem from a woman between 35 and 50 years old in good health and CMV-seropositive.

V gene TRBV5-6 combines with J gene TRBJ1-3; D might be TRBD1 (6 bases). In germline, CDR1 is SGHDT, CDR2 YYEEEE. The CDR3 totals 16 residues. Between the trimmed V and J ends, which lost 2 bases and 0 bases, there was a span of 12 bases. DNA for the CDR3: TGTGCCAGCAGCTTAGGGACACTAAGCTCTGGAAACACCATATATTTT. Translation gives CASSLGTLSSGNTIYF.

This chain joins TRBV19 and TRBJ1-5, with D unclear. This CDR3 has 16 residues. Germline CDR1 reads LNHDA; CDR2 reads SQIVND (reference sequence). V was trimmed by 6 bases and J by 5 bases, leaving 20 bases between them. CDR3 sequence (DNA): TGTGCCAGTAGCCCGTTGGGGTATGGGCGGGATCAGCCCCAGCATTTT. Its protein product is CASSPLGYGRDQPQHF. The full variable domain, rest sourced from reference TRBV19 and TRBJ1-5, is DGGITQSPKYLFRKEGQNVTLSCEQNLNHDAMYWYRQDPGQGLRLIYYSQIVNDFQKGDIAEGYSVSREKKESFPLTVTSAQKNPTAFYLCASSPLGYGRDQPQHFGDGTRLSIL.

This sequence joins TRBV6-4 and TRBJ1-1; 9 bases map to TRBD1. Germline V gives CDR1 MRHNA, CDR2 SNTAGT. The V gene end was trimmed by 5 bases and the J gene end by 3 bases; junction bases not matched to a gene: 7. The CDR3 is made up of 15 amino acids. For the CDR3, the DNA is TGTGCCAGCAGTCCGACAGGGGGGGAGGACACTGAAGCTTTCTTT. Amino acid sequence: CASSPTGGEDTEAFF.

The chain has TRBV5-4 and TRBJ2-7; D is possibly TRBD1 (5 bases). The germline V and J ends were trimmed by 0 bases and 2 bases, with 12 bases remaining between them. The CDR3 totals 15 residues. The germline V gene encodes CDR1 SGHNT and CDR2 YYREEE (reference sequence). The CDR3 DNA sequence: TGTGCCAGCAGCTTGGGGGGCTCGTTAACCTACGAGCAGTACTTC. Translating it yields CASSLGGSLTYEQYF.

The V and J genes are TRBV20-1 and TRBJ2-3, with D unresolved. Trimming removed 3 bases at V and 6 bases at J, with 7 bases between. The CDR3 has 11 residues. Germline assignment: CDR1 DFQATT and CDR2 SNEGSKA (reference sequence). Here the CDR3 reads CSASPLDTQYF. CDR3 nucleotides: TGCAGTGCTAGTCCCCTTGATACGCAGTATTTT.

The chain links TRBV5-6 to TRBJ1-2; D is perhaps TRBD1 (6 bases). V lost 2 bases, J lost 7 bases, and 12 bases lay in between. Germline V gene lookup returns CDR1 SGHDT and CDR2 YYEEEE. CDR3 size: 13 residues. As DNA, the CDR3 is TGTGCCAGCAGCTTCACAGGGTCTGGTGGCTACACCTTC. Translation: CASSFTGSGGYTF.

The chain uses TRBV27 and TRBJ2-2; 9 bases match TRBD1. V shed 0 bases and J 5 bases; nucleotides not matched to a gene: 1. From germline, CDR1 is MNHEY and CDR2 SMNVEV (reference sequence). The CDR3 length is 15 residues. The CDR3: CASSLSTGGTGELFF. The CDR3, as DNA: TGTGCCAGCAGTTTATCGACAGGGGGTACCGGGGAGCTGTTTTTT.

The CDR3 here is CSVDQGASYNEQFF. The CDR3 DNA is TGCAGCGTTGATCAGGGGGCCTCATACAATGAGCAGTTCTTC. V is TRBV29-1 and J is TRBJ2-1, with TRBD1 matching 8 bases. CDR1 is SQVTM and CDR2 is ANQGSEA in the germline V gene. Trimming at V came to 3 bases and at J to 4 bases, leaving 5 bases not matched to a gene. The CDR3 is made up of 14 amino acids.

This rearrangement joins TRBV19 to TRBJ2-1; D perhaps matches TRBD2 (5 bases). The CDR3 has 15 amino acids. V lost 1 base and J lost 7, with 14 bases in between. CDR1 and CDR2 (germline): LNHDA, SQIVND (reference sequence). The CDR3 is CASSIVGSTGNEQFF. DNA for the CDR3: TGTGCCAGTAGTATAGTTGGCAGTACGGGAAATGAGCAGTTCTTC.

V gene TRBV6-6 combines with J gene TRBJ2-7; 9 nucleotides align to TRBD1. The CDR3 length is 15 residues. Germline loops: CDR1 MNHNY, CDR2 SVGAGI (reference sequence). J was trimmed by 3 bases and V by 2 bases; bases with no gene match: 5. The CDR3 nucleotides read TGTGCCAGCAGTTACCCCCGGGACAGGGACTACGAGCAGTACTTC. Amino acid sequence: CASSYPRDRDYEQYF.

The chain carries TRBV6-5 and TRBJ2-3, with 7 bases that match TRBD2. After removal of 2 bases from V and 5 bases from J, the junction contained 10 bases not matched to a gene. Looked up from germline, CDR1 is MNHEY and CDR2 is SVGAGI. The CDR3 has 16 amino acids. The CDR3 spells CASSYGSSGGGDTQYF. In DNA form, the CDR3 reads TGTGCCAGCAGTTACGGGTCTAGCGGAGGAGGAGATACGCAGTATTTT.

The V gene is TRBV28, the J gene TRBJ2-7; 10 bases align to TRBD1. Germline V gene data show CDR1 as MDHEN and CDR2 as SYDVKM. Unmatched junction bases numbered 3, after V lost 7 bases and J lost 0 bases. The CDR3 has 14 residues. The CDR3 DNA reads as TGTGCCAGCATCAGGACAGGGGGCTCCTACGAGCAGTACTTC. Translating it yields CASIRTGGSYEQYF.

The V gene is TRBV28, the J gene TRBJ1-5; 8 bases fit TRBD1. The length of the CDR3 is 18 residues. Germline values: CDR1 MDHEN, CDR2 SYDVKM. The ends lost 6 bases at V and 1 base at J; junction bases unmatched: 14. CDR3 sequence: CASRIPTGGIRSNQPQHF. As DNA, the CDR3 is TGTGCCAGCAGGATCCCTACAGGGGGTATTAGGAGCAATCAGCCCCAGCATTTT. Full variable domain (remainder filled in from reference TRBV28 and TRBJ1-5): DVKVTQSSRYLVKRTGEKVFLECVQDMDHENMFWYRQDPGLGLRLIYFSYDVKMKEKGDIPEGYSVSREKKERFSLILESASTNQTSMYLCASRIPTGGIRSNQPQHFGDGTRLSIL.

Notes on this clone: Other DNA sequences from this sample encode an identical CDR3 as well. The chain links TRBV9 to TRBJ1-1; tentatively, D is TRBD1 (5 bases). Trimming left V 2 bases short and J 1 base short, with 9 bases between. CDR3 size: 14 residues. Looked up from germline, CDR1 is SGDLS and CDR2 is YYNGEE. This chain's CDR3 is CASSVGQGNTEAFF. The CDR3 DNA reads TGTGCCAGCAGCGTCGGGCAGGGGAACACTGAAGCTTTCTTT.

This chain connects TRBV10-3 to TRBJ2-2, with 8 bases lining up with TRBD1. The CDR3 contains 15 residues. Germline CDR1 is ENHRY and CDR2 is SYGVKD. Losses at the gene ends were 4 bases for V and 4 bases for J; bases not matched to a gene: 5. The CDR3 sequence: CAISGAGGVTGELFF. The CDR3 bases are TGTGCCATCAGTGGGGCAGGGGGCGTCACCGGGGAGCTGTTTTTT.

V gene TRBV7-9 combines with J gene TRBJ1-2; unclear D gene. The CDR3 contains 15 residues. The germline gives CDR1 SEHNR, CDR2 FQNEAQ (reference sequence). V lost 3 bases and J 3 bases, leaving 14 bases between the germline ends. CDR3 loop: CASSLDPPRDYGYTF. The DNA of the CDR3 is TGTGCCAGCAGCTTGGATCCCCCGAGGGACTATGGCTACACCTTC.

This chain links TRBV29-1 with TRBJ2-7, with a tentative D call TRBD2 (6 bases). The germline V and J ends were trimmed by 3 bases and 8 bases, with 20 bases remaining between them. Germline V gives CDR1 SQVTM, CDR2 ANQGSEA. The CDR3 spans 14 residues. Here the CDR3 reads CSVEVGGDGYKQYF. In DNA, the CDR3 is TGCAGCGTTGAGGTGGGGGGAGATGGGTACAAGCAGTACTTC.

The V call is TRBV27, the J call TRBJ2-2; tentatively, D is TRBD1 (5 bases). V was pared by 2 bases and J by 4 bases, with 11 bases between. CDR1 MNHEY and CDR2 SMNVEV come from the germline V gene (reference sequence). This CDR3 contains 15 residues. This CDR3 reads CASSLRQFFTGELFF. As DNA, the CDR3 is TGTGCCAGCAGTTTAAGACAGTTTTTCACCGGGGAGCTGTTTTTT.

This CDR3 reads CASSFRRGLGGANVLTF. The CDR3 coding sequence is TGCGCCAGCAGCTTCCGCAGGGGCCTTGGTGGGGCCAACGTCCTGACTTTC. This chain links TRBV5-1 with TRBJ2-6; the D gene is possibly TRBD1 (6 bases). CDR3 size: 17 residues. V was pared by 2 bases and J by 3 bases, with 15 bases between. Looked up from germline, CDR1 is SGHRS and CDR2 is YFSETQ.

The J gene is TRBJ2-5, the V gene TRBV2, with D tentatively TRBD2 (6 bases). V dropped 4 bases and J dropped 3 bases, with 9 bases sitting between them. Germline lookup yields CDR1 SNHLY and CDR2 FYNNEI. The CDR3 consists of 13 residues. The CDR3 DNA follows: TGTGCCAGCAGTGGAGGAGGGGAAGAGACCCAGTACTTC. This encodes CASSGGGEETQYF.

The chain carries TRBV5-1 and TRBJ2-7; the D is unclear. The germline gives CDR1 SGHRS, CDR2 YFSETQ. CDR3 size: 14 residues. The V end lost 1 base, the J end lost 3 bases, and 11 bases lay between the germline ends. The CDR3 region is CASSLSQSGYEQYF. In DNA form, the CDR3 reads TGCGCCAGCAGCTTGAGCCAGTCGGGCTACGAGCAGTACTTC.

The V gene is TRBV5-6, the J gene TRBJ2-5; 11 positions match TRBD2. This CDR3 contains 15 residues. Germline CDR1 reads SGHDT; CDR2 reads YYEEEE. J lost 3 bases, V lost 4 bases, and 5 bases had no gene match. The CDR3 DNA sequence: TGTGCCAGCAGCAAACTAGCGGGAGTAGAAGAGACCCAGTACTTC. Translated, it gives CASSKLAGVEETQYF.

This chain connects TRBV30 to TRBJ1-5; D gene uncertain. The V end was cut by 0 bases, the J end by 1 base, with 4 bases between. CDR3 size: 13 residues. The germline V gene encodes CDR1 GTSNPN and CDR2 SVGIG (reference sequence). The chain's CDR3 is CAWSVESNQPQHF. Written as DNA, the CDR3 is TGTGCCTGGAGTGTGGAGAGCAATCAGCCCCAGCATTTT.

The chain couples TRBV9 to TRBJ2-7; 7 nucleotides line up with TRBD2. Germline V gene data show CDR1 as SGDLS and CDR2 as YYNGEE. The CDR3 runs 15 residues. J was trimmed by 2 bases and V by 4 bases; bases with no gene match: 9. The CDR3 sequence is CASSPLGLAAYEQYF. The CDR3 DNA is TGTGCCAGCAGCCCCCTCGGTCTAGCGGCCTACGAGCAGTACTTC.

The chain combines TRBV7-2 with TRBJ2-7; a possible D gene is TRBD1 (6 bases). V was trimmed by 3 bases and J by 6 bases, leaving 9 bases between them. Germline V lookup: CDR1 SGHTA, CDR2 FQGNSA. This CDR3 comprises 12 residues. The CDR3 loop reads CASSFIRGEQYF. The CDR3 coding sequence is TGTGCCAGCAGCTTCATCAGGGGCGAGCAGTACTTC.